Presented here are 21 T cell receptor beta chains from one specimen sequenced in a study of T-cell reconstitution after alpha-beta-depleted transplantation in children. Unique molecular identifiers featured in how the TCRbeta library was prepared. TCRdb passed the PCR reads through MiXCR, listing each CDR3 protein once. There are 200,000 to 300,000 distinct CDR3 sequences in the sample; more than 10% occur only once, and approximately 2.4% lies in the top ten. The sequences come from PBMCs from the stem cell graft donor, collected from the stem cell graft. All receptors derive from a human donor who donated a stem cell graft to a child with acute lymphoblastic leukemia.

This clonotype was observed many times. This rearrangement joins TRBV7-2 to TRBJ2-5; D unclear. Deletions cut 2 bases from V and 0 bases from J, with 7 bases between. The CDR3 is 14 residues long. The germline gives CDR1 SGHTA, CDR2 FQGNSA. The CDR3 spells CASSLRQNQETQYF. The CDR3 region has the DNA TGTGCCAGCAGCTTACGACAAAACCAAGAGACCCAGTACTTC.

This clonotype has a count of ten or more. The CDR3 loop reads CASSPATAYREQYF. In DNA, the CDR3 is TGTGCCAGCAGCCCTGCGACAGCCTATCGCGAGCAGTACTTC. This rearrangement joins TRBV27 to TRBJ2-7, with D perhaps TRBD1 (5 bases). The V and J ends lost 6 bases and 6 bases respectively, with 18 bases between them. Germline lookup yields CDR1 MNHEY and CDR2 SMNVEV (reference sequence). CDR3 length: 14 amino acids.

This clonotype was observed at least ten times. As DNA, the CDR3 is TGTGCCAGCAGCTACTCACCAGGACTCTCCTATAATTCACCCCTCCACTTT. It translates to CASSYSPGLSYNSPLHF. The V and J genes are TRBV7-9 and TRBJ1-6; unclear D gene. The ends were cut back, 4 bases at V and 0 bases at J, with 13 bases in the middle. CDR1 and CDR2 (germline): SEHNR, FQNEAQ (reference sequence). The CDR3 length is 17 residues.

This clonotype was detected many times. The chain has TRBV7-9 and TRBJ2-1; maybe TRBD2 (6 bases). The V gene's germline CDR1 is SEHNR and CDR2 FQNEAQ (reference sequence). This CDR3 is built from 15 residues. V lost 0 bases, J lost 1 base, and 7 bases lay in between. The CDR3 sequence: CASSLAGRSYNEQFF. In DNA, the CDR3 is TGTGCCAGCAGCTTAGCCGGGAGATCCTACAATGAGCAGTTCTTC.

This clonotype appeared many times. The V gene is TRBV9, the J gene TRBJ2-2, with D perhaps assigned TRBD1 or TRBD2 (5 bases each). This CDR3 spans 13 amino acids. Germline CDR1 is SGDLS and CDR2 is YYNGEE. Deletions cut 5 bases from V and 7 bases from J, with 12 bases between. CDR3 nucleotides: TGTGCCAGCAGGAAAGGGACCAGCGGGGAGCTGTTTTTT. It codes for CASRKGTSGELFF.

This clonotype was counted ten times or more. The chain joins TRBV30 to TRBJ1-2; D gene uncertain. V dropped 5 bases and J dropped 6 bases, with 13 bases sitting between them. Germline V gives CDR1 GTSNPN, CDR2 SVGIG (reference sequence). This CDR3 has 12 amino acids. For the CDR3, the DNA is TGTGCCTGGGCTGGACCAGAGAATGGCTACACCTTC. This sequence encodes CAWAGPENGYTF.

In its sample, this clonotype was seen many times. V usage is TRBV6-2 or TRBV6-3 and J usage is TRBJ2-7; 11 nucleotides align to TRBD2. The CDR3 runs to 15 residues. Germline values: CDR1 MNHEY, CDR2 SVGEGT. Trimming took 5 bases from V and 3 from J; bases not matched to a gene: 6. CDR3 DNA sequence: TGTGCCAGCAGTCCCACTAGCGGGGGCCTCTACGAGCAGTACTTC. Translated, it gives CASSPTSGGLYEQYF.

In this sample, this clonotype turned up many times. At one boundary the junction diverges from the germline segment, which might be a read error. This sequence joins TRBV7-2 and TRBJ2-7; D gene unclear. Germline CDR1 SGHTA, CDR2 FQGNSA. CDR3 length: 12 residues. In DNA, the CDR3 is TGTGCCAGCAACTTAGAAGGCTACGAGCAGTACTTC. Translation: CASNLEGYEQYF.

As for this clonotype: A read error is possible here, since a much larger clone lies one base away. The chain uses TRBV2 and TRBJ2-3; D may match TRBD1 or TRBD2 (5 bases each). The CDR3 sequence is 15 residues long. Germline V gene data show CDR1 as SNHLY and CDR2 as FYNNEI. The chain's CDR3 is CASGETIGTLDTQYF. CDR3 nucleotide sequence: TGTGCCAGCGGTGAAACGATAGGGACGTTGGATACGCAGTATTTT.

In this sample, this clonotype turned up many times. The V and J genes are TRBV5-5 and TRBJ2-3; the D is unclear. V lost 0 bases and J lost 1, with 12 bases in between. This CDR3 contains 16 residues. Germline assignment: CDR1 SGHKS and CDR2 YYEKEE (reference sequence). CDR3 sequence: CASSLAPTRGTDTQYF. DNA for the CDR3: TGTGCCAGCAGCTTGGCCCCCACCCGGGGCACAGATACGCAGTATTTT.

This clonotype has ten or more counts. V is TRBV20-1 and J is TRBJ1-1; D might be TRBD1 (5 bases). This CDR3 region has 14 residues. The V and J ends lost 3 bases and 0 bases respectively, with 11 bases between them. Germline V gives CDR1 DFQATT, CDR2 SNEGSKA (reference sequence). CDR3: CSASVGAMNTEAFF. The CDR3 DNA sequence: TGCAGTGCTAGCGTCGGGGCAATGAACACTGAAGCTTTCTTT.

The chain is built from TRBV30 and TRBJ2-7; the D is unclear. V gave up 0 bases and J gave up 2 bases, with 2 bases separating them. Germline values: CDR1 GTSNPN, CDR2 SVGIG (reference sequence). The CDR3 contains 11 residues. The CDR3 DNA reads as TGTGCCTGGAGTGTTGCCTACGAGCAGTACTTC. Translated: CAWSVAYEQYF. Variable domain in full (rest from reference TRBV30 and TRBJ2-7): SQTIHQWPATLVQPVGSPLSLECTVEGTSNPNLYWYRQAAGRGLQLLFYSVGIGQISSEVPQNLSASRPQDRQFILSSKKLLLSDSGFYLCAWSVAYEQYFGPGTRLTVT.

As for this clonotype: It may be a read error: a sequence one base away is much more abundant. The J gene is TRBJ1-4, the V gene TRBV20-1; perhaps TRBD1 as D (5 bases). From germline, CDR1 is DFQATT and CDR2 SNEGSKA (reference sequence). V shed 6 bases and J shed 7 bases, with 15 bases lying between them. CDR3 length equals 13 residues. The CDR3 spells CSAKRGESEKLFF. The CDR3 region has the DNA TGCAGTGCCAAGAGGGGCGAGAGTGAAAAACTGTTTTTT.

Many counts were recorded for this clonotype. This chain uses TRBV20-1 with TRBJ2-7, with 8 positions matching TRBD2. J lost 3 bases, V lost 6 bases, and 7 bases had no gene match. The germline V gene has CDR1 DFQATT and CDR2 SNEGSKA (reference sequence). The CDR3 is 13 residues long. The CDR3 here is CSARGRGDYEQYF. CDR3 bases: TGCAGTGCCCGGGGGCGGGGGGACTACGAGCAGTACTTC.

This clonotype was observed at least ten times. The chain carries TRBV27 and TRBJ2-7; 9 bases match TRBD1. CDR3 length: 14 amino acids. Unmatched junction bases numbered 5, after V lost 2 bases and J lost 6 bases. CDR1 is MNHEY, CDR2 SMNVEV, per germline (reference sequence). For the CDR3, the DNA is TGTGCCAGCAGTTTAAGGGGACAGGGTCGCGAGCAGTACTTC. Amino acids: CASSLRGQGREQYF.

This clonotype was seen at least ten times. The chain combines TRBV28 with TRBJ1-2; tentatively, D is TRBD1 (5 bases). The CDR3 is 18 residues long. Germline CDR1 and CDR2: MDHEN and SYDVKM. V was clipped by 3 bases and J by 6 bases, with 26 bases between them. CDR3 in DNA: TGTGCCAGCAGTTTGTCGAGACTTAAACGGGGCAGAGAGAATGGCTACACCTTC. Translated: CASSLSRLKRGRENGYTF.

This clonotype has a count of ten or more. The chain has TRBV6-6 and TRBJ2-5; possible D gene TRBD2, 6 bases. Germline V gives CDR1 MNHNY, CDR2 SVGAGI (reference sequence). The V and J ends lost 4 bases and 5 bases respectively, with 11 bases between them. This CDR3 comprises 13 residues. CDR3 loop: CASSSDYEETQYF. CDR3 sequence (DNA): TGTGCCAGCAGTTCGGACTACGAGGAGACCCAGTACTTC.

There are many counts of this clonotype. The chain combines TRBV14 with TRBJ1-1; perhaps TRBD1 as D (6 bases). CDR1 and CDR2 from the germline V gene are SGHDN and FVKESK. The CDR3 extends over 13 amino acids. With 3 bases removed from V and 4 bases from J, the gap between germline ends came to 9 bases. CDR3 DNA sequence: TGTGCCAGCAGCCAGAGGGGGGGCACTGAAGCTTTCTTT. Amino acid sequence: CASSQRGGTEAFF.

In this sample, this clonotype turned up many times. The V call is TRBV6-5, the J call TRBJ2-7, with D perhaps matching TRBD1 (6 bases). The CDR3 contains 15 residues. Deletions cut 4 bases from V and 0 bases from J, with 13 bases between. Per the germline V gene, CDR1 is MNHEY and CDR2 is SVGAGI. CDR3 sequence: CASSLTGISSYEQYF. For the CDR3, the DNA is TGTGCCAGCAGTTTAACAGGGATTAGCTCCTACGAGCAGTACTTC.

This clonotype was recorded many times. This rearrangement joins TRBV10-2 to TRBJ1-2; D is unresolved. Per germline, CDR1 WSHSY and CDR2 SAAADI. V dropped 3 bases and J dropped 0 bases, with 5 bases sitting between them. CDR3 length: 13 amino acids. CDR3 DNA: TGCGCCAGCAGTGACAGAGCTAACTATGGCTACACCTTC. It specifies CASSDRANYGYTF.

This clonotype came up many times. This chain joins TRBV6-1 and TRBJ1-4, with 7 bases that match TRBD1. From germline, CDR1 is MNHNS and CDR2 SASEGT. V lost 6 bases and J lost 0; bases outside the gene matches: 13. The CDR3 runs 18 residues. CDR3 protein: CASSWGSGQPATNEKLFF. The CDR3, as DNA: TGTGCCAGCAGCTGGGGTTCGGGACAGCCAGCAACTAATGAAAAACTGTTTTTT.